These T cell receptor beta chains were read from a single sample in a study of T cell responses to AZD1222 COVID-19 vaccine. TCRdb keeps only in-frame clones here, not all; method: immunoSEQ multiplex PCR. The sample consists of roughly 130,000 clones, about 91% of them appearing once. This specimen was peripheral blood, taken on day 0 of AZD1222 vaccination. The receptors derive from an adult in good health. CDR3s include the opening cysteine and the closing phenylalanine or tryptophan. A D gene is named only where the DNA matches it firmly. Rows may omit the clone size; those that give it use once, few, many or a size class.

d_gene,j_gene,abundance,v_gene,CDR3aa,CDR3nt
NA,TRBJ1-1,NA,TRBV7-6,CASSREWRNTEAFF,TGTGCCAGCAGCCGAGAGTGGAGGAACACTGAAGCTTTCTTT
NA,TRBJ1-2,NA,TRBV21-1,CASSNDSNYGYTF,TGTGCCAGCAGCAACGACAGCAACTATGGCTACACCTTC
NA,TRBJ2-7,NA,TRBV4-2,CASSQDSPGPSYEQYF,TGTGCCAGCAGCCAAGATTCCCCCGGACCATCCTACGAGCAGTACTTC
NA,TRBJ1-1,NA,TRBV28,CASTIHQANTEAFF,TGTGCCAGCACCATCCATCAGGCTAACACTGAAGCTTTCTTT
NA,TRBJ1-5,NA,TRBV2,CASSSDSFPHQPQHF,TGTGCCAGCAGCTCCGACTCCTTCCCCCATCAGCCCCAGCATTTT
TRBD2,TRBJ2-7,NA,TRBV7-9,CASSLGTSGGASEQYF,TGTGCCAGCAGCCTCGGGACTAGCGGGGGGGCCTCCGAGCAGTACTTC
NA,TRBJ2-7,NA,TRBV27,CASRFGRANYEQYF,TGTGCCAGCAGATTTGGACGGGCGAACTACGAGCAGTACTTC
NA,TRBJ2-5,once,TRBV28,CASSLGTVPWRETQYF,TGTGCCAGCAGTTTAGGAACAGTTCCTTGGCGGGAGACCCAGTACTTC
NA,TRBJ1-1,NA,TRBV27,CASGTRRLNTEAFF,TGTGCCAGCGGTACCCGGCGGTTGAACACTGAAGCTTTCTTT
NA,TRBJ2-2,NA,TRBV5-6,CASSLAWARGELFF,TGTGCCAGCAGCTTGGCCTGGGCCCGCGGGGAGCTGTTTTTT
NA,TRBJ1-3,NA,TRBV19,CASSSQAFSGNTIYF,TGTGCCAGTAGTAGCCAGGCCTTCTCTGGAAACACCATATATTTT
NA,TRBJ2-5,NA,TRBV2,CASRGEETQYF,TGTGCCAGCAGAGGTGAAGAGACCCAGTACTTC
NA,TRBJ1-3,NA,TRBV7-9,CASSRAGLRSGNTIYF,TGTGCCAGCAGCCGGGCGGGCCTCCGCTCTGGAAACACCATATATTTT
NA,TRBJ2-7,NA,TRBV9,CASSVEGQGSGEQYF,TGTGCCAGCAGCGTAGAAGGGCAGGGCTCCGGCGAGCAGTACTTC
NA,TRBJ1-4,NA,TRBV27,CASSLSLGGLNEKLFF,TGTGCCAGCAGTTTATCGCTCGGGGGACTAAATGAAAAACTGTTTTTT
NA,TRBJ2-6,NA,TRBV27,CASSLGSPQLLSGANVLTF,TGTGCCAGCAGTTTAGGCTCCCCGCAGCTCCTCTCTGGGGCCAACGTCCTGACTTTC
NA,TRBJ1-5,NA,TRBV7-2,CASSLEPRNQPQHF,TGTGCCAGCAGCTTAGAACCTCGCAATCAGCCCCAGCATTTT
TRBD2,TRBJ2-7,NA,TRBV11-2,CASSPGTSFYEQYF,TGTGCCAGCAGCCCCGGGACTAGCTTTTACGAGCAGTACTTC
TRBD1,TRBJ1-4,NA,TRBV6-2/TRBV6-3,CASSSDRENEKLFF,TGTGCCAGCAGCTCAGACAGGGAGAACGAAAAACTGTTTTTT
NA,TRBJ1-1,few,TRBV4-1,CASRKRLEGSFF,TGCGCCAGCAGAAAGAGGCTAGAAGGGTCCTTCTTT
NA,TRBJ2-3,NA,TRBV6-5,CASSYSSPDTQYF,TGTGCCAGCAGTTACTCTAGCCCAGATACGCAGTATTTT
TRBD1,TRBJ1-5,NA,TRBV19,CASSIGTVSNQPQHF,TGTGCCAGTAGTATTGGGACAGTTAGCAATCAGCCCCAGCATTTT
NA,TRBJ2-7,NA,TRBV5-1,CASSLVFGNPRYEQYF,TGCGCCAGCAGCTTGGTTTTCGGGAACCCGCGATACGAGCAGTACTTC
TRBD2,TRBJ2-5,NA,TRBV2,CASSARGGAYETQYF,TGTGCCAGCAGCGCCCGCGGGGGGGCGTATGAGACCCAGTACTTC
TRBD1,TRBJ2-1,once,TRBV5-8,CASSLGQGAYNEQFF,TGTGCCAGCAGCTTAGGCCAGGGGGCATACAATGAGCAGTTCTTC
NA,TRBJ2-1,few,TRBV27,CASSLGQGGTYNEQFF,TGTGCCAGCAGTTTAGGGCAGGGCGGGACCTACAATGAGCAGTTCTTC
NA,TRBJ1-3,once,TRBV10-2,CASSKSGQGNTIYF,TGCGCCAGCAGTAAATCAGGACAGGGAAACACCATATATTTT
NA,TRBJ2-2,NA,TRBV3-1/TRBV3-2,CASSPGPRGMTGELFF,TGTGCCAGCAGCCCGGGGCCCAGGGGTATGACCGGGGAGCTGTTTTTT
TRBD2,TRBJ2-2,NA,TRBV10-2,CASRLLAGGYTGELFF,TGCGCCAGCAGATTACTAGCGGGAGGGTACACCGGGGAGCTGTTTTTT
NA,TRBJ2-3,NA,TRBV7-2,CASSPHSRNTQYF,TGTGCCAGCAGCCCGCATAGCCGAAATACGCAGTATTTT
NA,TRBJ1-5,NA,TRBV5-1,CASSPGTSYSNQPQHF,TGCGCCAGCAGCCCCGGGACCAGTTATAGCAATCAGCCCCAGCATTTT
NA,TRBJ2-1,NA,TRBV15,CATSSYASYNEQFF,TGTGCCACCAGCTCTTACGCCTCCTACAATGAGCAGTTCTTC
NA,TRBJ1-1,NA,TRBV9,CASSPARTEAFF,TGTGCCAGCAGCCCCGCACGCACTGAAGCTTTCTTT
NA,TRBJ1-5,NA,TRBV28,CASSSDYRGGGIQPQHF,TGTGCCAGCAGTTCTGATTACCGAGGGGGAGGAATTCAGCCCCAGCATTTT
NA,TRBJ1-3,NA,TRBV18,CASSPTGREAGNTIYF,TGTGCCAGCTCACCAACGGGCAGGGAGGCTGGAAACACCATATATTTT
NA,TRBJ2-7,few,TRBV3-1/TRBV3-2,CASSQGRGWAEQYF,TGTGCCAGCAGCCAAGGAAGGGGTTGGGCCGAGCAGTACTTC
NA,TRBJ2-7,NA,TRBV5-6,CASSSGHLYEQYF,TGTGCCAGCAGCTCGGGACATCTCTACGAGCAGTACTTC
NA,TRBJ2-7,NA,TRBV25-1,CASSEFPRSPGQYF,TGTGCCAGCAGTGAATTTCCCCGTTCTCCGGGGCAGTACTTC
NA,TRBJ2-7,NA,TRBV5-4,CASSRGEGVTYEQYF,TGTGCCAGCAGCCGAGGGGAAGGGGTGACCTACGAGCAGTACTTC
NA,TRBJ2-3,NA,TRBV14,CASSQDQSYRLDTQYF,TGTGCCAGCAGCCAAGATCAGAGCTATCGGCTAGATACGCAGTATTTT
TRBD2,TRBJ2-3,NA,TRBV7-3,CASSLWAGGIDTQYF,TGTGCCAGCAGCTTATGGGCGGGAGGGATAGATACGCAGTATTTT
NA,TRBJ1-2,NA,TRBV21-1,CASSIPLGGGYTF,TGTGCCAGCAGCATCCCCCTCGGTGGTGGCTACACCTTC